Presented here are 10 T cell receptor beta chains from one specimen sequenced in a study of T cells in Graves' hyperthyroidism and ophthalmopathy. Amplification of TCR beta CDR3 regions was performed using RNA transcripts as template. A first-round RT-PCR of the TCR CDR3 used the HTBI primer set. MiXCR was run by TCRdb on the multiplex PCR reads, yielding one entry per CDR3 protein. The sample lists around 600,000 distinct CDR3 sequences; around 16% were seen once. Sample: blood. These receptors were taken from a woman aged 40-49 years with Graves' ophthalmopathy.

This clonotype appeared a few times. The chain carries TRBV28 and TRBJ1-3; D is unclear. The CDR3 totals 14 residues. The germline V gene has CDR1 MDHEN and CDR2 SYDVKM. Deletions cut 3 bases from V and 0 bases from J, with 6 bases between. The CDR3, as DNA: TGTGCCAGCAGTTTCCCAGGCTCTGGAAACACCATATATTTT. Its translation: CASSFPGSGNTIYF.

The rearrangement links TRBV6-1 to TRBJ1-1; unclear D gene. Germline V CDR1 and CDR2: MNHNS, SASEGT. The CDR3 is made up of 13 amino acids. V lost 4 bases, J lost 2 bases, and 8 bases lay in between. The CDR3 protein is CASSVTKNTEAFF. CDR3 nucleotides: TGTGCCAGCAGTGTCACTAAAAACACTGAAGCTTTCTTT.

This clonotype was seen many times. The genes are TRBV5-1 and TRBJ1-1; 11 nucleotides line up with TRBD1. The CDR3 runs to 15 residues. V trimming: 4 bases; J trimming: 4 bases; junction bases outside the gene matches: 6. Germline V CDR1 and CDR2: SGHRS, YFSETQ. CDR3 in amino acids: CASSPDRGLRTEAFF. The CDR3 region has the DNA TGCGCCAGCAGCCCGGACAGGGGGCTGCGCACTGAAGCTTTCTTT.

This clonotype was seen at least ten times. The V and J genes are TRBV27 and TRBJ1-4, with 11 bases aligning to TRBD1. CDR3 size: 14 residues. Germline lookup yields CDR1 MNHEY and CDR2 SMNVEV (reference sequence). After removal of 4 bases from V and 8 bases from J, the junction contained 3 bases not matched to a gene. CDR3 region: CASSSRTGGEKLFF. The CDR3 nucleotides read TGTGCCAGCAGTTCCCGGACAGGGGGCGAAAAACTGTTTTTT.

This clonotype was recorded many times. The V gene is TRBV6-1, the J gene TRBJ1-4; weak D call: TRBD1 (6 bases). The CDR3 runs to 16 residues. The V end was cut by 7 bases, the J end by 1 base, with 16 bases between. Germline CDR1 MNHNS, CDR2 SASEGT. The CDR3 region is CASKRSGTRTNEKLFF. CDR3 bases: TGTGCCAGCAAGAGGTCCGGGACACGAACTAATGAAAAACTGTTTTTT.

This clonotype was recorded at least ten times. This sequence joins TRBV7-8 and TRBJ1-1; no firm D call. With 2 bases removed from V and 11 bases from J, the gap between germline ends came to 12 bases. The germline V gene has CDR1 SGHVS and CDR2 FQNEAQ. This CDR3 contains 12 residues. DNA of the CDR3: TGTGCCAGCAGCTTACTAGTACAAAGGGCTTTCTTT. It yields the protein CASSLLVQRAFF.

Note on this clonotype: It may be a read error: a sequence one base away is much more abundant. The chain has TRBV6-2 or TRBV6-3 and TRBJ1-1, with D unclear. Germline V gene data show CDR1 as MNHEY and CDR2 as SVGEGT. The CDR3 length is 12 residues. The CDR3 reads CASTRRRTGAFF. The CDR3 DNA is TGTGCCAGCACCAGGAGAAGGACTGGAGCTTTCTTT.

This clonotype was seen at least ten times. This chain uses TRBV11-2 with TRBJ2-7; D ambiguous. V was cut by 4 bases and J by 4 bases, with 17 bases left in between. CDR1 is SGHAT and CDR2 is FQNNGV in the germline V gene. This CDR3 comprises 15 residues. In nucleotides, the CDR3 is TGTGCCAGCAGCTCCCCAAACGGTTCGTCATACGAGCAGTACTTC. It is translated as CASSSPNGSSYEQYF.

This clonotype was recorded many times. V gene TRBV6-2 or TRBV6-3 combines with J gene TRBJ2-7; tentatively, D is TRBD1 or TRBD2 (6 bases each). The V end was cut by 8 bases, the J end by 4 bases, with 21 bases between. Germline V gives CDR1 MNHEY, CDR2 SVGEGT. The CDR3 runs to 15 residues. CDR3 sequence reads: CASRRGQGELYEQYF. The CDR3 DNA reads TGTGCCAGCCGCCGGGGGCAGGGCGAACTTTACGAGCAGTACTTC.

This clonotype has just a few counts. The chain recombines TRBV18 with TRBJ2-2, with 7 bases lining up with TRBD1. Germline lookup yields CDR1 KGHSH and CDR2 LQKENI. After removal of 5 bases from V and 0 bases from J, the junction contained 3 bases not matched to a gene. The CDR3 is 15 amino acids. The CDR3 sequence: CASSSDRTNTGELFF. The CDR3 DNA reads as TGTGCCAGCTCATCGGACAGGACGAACACCGGGGAGCTGTTTTTT.